These 18 T cell receptor beta chains came from one sample sequenced in a study of shared clonotypes between healthy human individuals (TCRdb year 2020). Library generation was performed with the immunoSEQ multiplex PCR assay. This is the immuneACCESS table as TCRdb keeps it, with only in-frame sequences that have V and J called. A part of the clones is gone; compared with another copy, unresolved V genes explain less than half, and the rest is unexplained. In all, the sample holds some 2,000,000 clones, and 85% to 95% of those were seen once. The ten largest account for 0.1% to 0.15% of the sample. The sequenced sample consisted of naive CD4+ T cells sorted from blood. The cell subset or site label, as the study defines it: CD45RA+ positively selected. Receptors originate from a man aged 18 to 29 in good health.

The chain recombines TRBV30 with TRBJ2-7; possibly TRBD2 for D (6 bases). Trimming left V 5 bases short and J 5 bases short, with 13 bases between. The CDR3 consists of 12 residues. Germline V gives CDR1 GTSNPN, CDR2 SVGIG (reference sequence). CDR3 region: CAWRHSGDEQYF. CDR3 nucleotide sequence: TGTGCCTGGCGCCACTCGGGGGACGAGCAGTACTTC.

The chain uses TRBV28 and TRBJ1-2; 7 nucleotides align to TRBD1. The CDR3 has 13 amino acids. With 4 bases clipped from V and 9 bases from J, the junction kept 8 bases outside the gene matches. The V gene's germline CDR1 is MDHEN and CDR2 SYDVKM. The CDR3 DNA is TGTGCCAGCAGTTCGCCGACAGGGTCTCGCTACACCTTC. Translating gives CASSSPTGSRYTF.

The V call is TRBV18, the J call TRBJ2-1, with 7 nucleotides matching TRBD2. CDR3 length: 14 residues. Trimming cost V 6 bases and J 9 bases; bases outside gene matches: 11. The germline CDR1 and CDR2 sequences are KGHSH and LQKENI. CDR3 nucleotides: TGTGCCAGCTCCCCCGGGAGGCCCCAGGTTGAGCAGTTCTTC. Translating it yields CASSPGRPQVEQFF.

The J gene is TRBJ2-5, the V gene TRBV5-1; no firm D call. V lost 5 bases to trimming and J lost 2 bases, with 10 bases between them. Germline V gene lookup returns CDR1 SGHRS and CDR2 YFSETQ. The CDR3 covers 13 residues. For the CDR3, the DNA is TGCGCCAGCAGTTATAATGCTCAAGAGACCCAGTACTTC. This gives the protein CASSYNAQETQYF.

The gene calls are TRBV11-1 and TRBJ1-1; TRBD1 agrees at 7 bases. Germline loops: CDR1 SGHAT, CDR2 FQDESV (reference sequence). The CDR3 covers 13 residues. V gave up 2 bases and J gave up 9 bases; unmatched junction bases: 6. The CDR3 here is CASSLQQGKKAFF. The CDR3 region has the DNA TGTGCCAGCAGCTTACAACAGGGGAAGAAAGCTTTCTTT.

The CDR3 bases are TGTGCCAGCAGCTTAGACCGGGAGCACAATGAGCAGTTCTTC. Residues: CASSLDREHNEQFF. The chain is built from TRBV11-2 and TRBJ2-1; a possible D gene is TRBD2 (6 bases). This CDR3 is 14 amino acids long. Germline V gene data show CDR1 as SGHAT and CDR2 as FQNNGV. V lost 0 bases and J lost 5, with 8 bases in between.

V is TRBV7-9 and J is TRBJ1-2, with D tentatively TRBD1 (6 bases). V was cut by 3 bases and J by 4 bases, with 12 bases left in between. Per the germline V gene, CDR1 is SEHNR and CDR2 is FQNEAQ (reference sequence). The CDR3 is made up of 14 amino acids. The CDR3 sequence is CASSFSGVIYGYTF. The DNA for the CDR3 is TGTGCCAGCAGCTTTTCAGGGGTTATCTATGGCTACACCTTC.

The rearrangement joins TRBV18 to TRBJ2-7; D unclear. V dropped 4 bases and J dropped 3 bases, with 10 bases sitting between them. CDR3 size: 13 residues. CDR1 KGHSH and CDR2 LQKENI come from the germline V gene. The CDR3 loop is CASSRNSDYEQYF. In nucleotides, the CDR3 is TGTGCCAGCTCACGAAATAGTGACTACGAGCAGTACTTC.

The genes are TRBV6-1 and TRBJ1-1; no clear D gene. Germline CDR1 MNHNS, CDR2 SASEGT. The CDR3 is made up of 13 amino acids. Trimming shortened V by 7 bases and J by 1 base, and 10 bases separated the two germline ends. Written as DNA, the CDR3 is TGTGCCAGCACTGTGAATTCGAACACTGAAGCTTTCTTT. Amino acids: CASTVNSNTEAFF.

This clone appeared a single time. The chain uses TRBV5-1 and TRBJ2-1; 13 positions agree with TRBD2. CDR1 is SGHRS, CDR2 YFSETQ, per germline. V lost 0 bases and J lost 6; bases outside the gene matches: 6. CDR3 length: 17 residues. CDR3 protein: CASSLAYRLAGGNEQFF. The CDR3 DNA sequence: TGCGCCAGCAGCTTGGCCTACCGACTAGCGGGAGGCAATGAGCAGTTCTTC.

The chain combines TRBV5-1 with TRBJ2-1, with D possibly being TRBD1 (6 bases). Trimming stripped 1 base from V and 8 bases from J, with 16 bases between. The CDR3 contains 15 residues. Germline values: CDR1 SGHRS, CDR2 YFSETQ. CDR3 sequence (DNA): TGCGCCAGCAGCTTGAGGCCGACAGGCGAGGATGAGCAGTTCTTC. Its protein is CASSLRPTGEDEQFF.

The rearrangement links TRBV6-5 to TRBJ2-5; D perhaps matches TRBD1 (5 bases). The CDR3 totals 13 residues. Trimming left V 6 bases short and J 2 bases short, with 10 bases between. From germline, CDR1 is MNHEY and CDR2 SVGAGI. The DNA of the CDR3 is TGTGCCAGCAGGAGACAGAAACAAGAGACCCAGTACTTC. It is translated as CASRRQKQETQYF.

This sequence joins TRBV28 and TRBJ1-3; D possibly corresponds to TRBD1 (5 bases). The germline V and J ends were trimmed by 4 bases and 8 bases, with 15 bases remaining between them. Germline V gene data show CDR1 as MDHEN and CDR2 as SYDVKM. The CDR3 is 14 amino acids. The CDR3 coding sequence is TGTGCCAGCAGTTCCCTAGGGGCCGGCGACACCATATATTTT. Amino acids: CASSSLGAGDTIYF. The full variable domain, completed using reference TRBV28 and TRBJ1-3, is DVKVTQSSRYLVKRTGEKVFLECVQDMDHENMFWYRQDPGLGLRLIYFSYDVKMKEKGDIPEGYSVSREKKERFSLILESASTNQTSMYLCASSSLGAGDTIYFGEGSWLTVV.

J is TRBJ1-6 and V is TRBV4-1, with TRBD1 matching 8 bases. The CDR3 is 16 residues long. In germline, CDR1 is MGHRA, CDR2 YSYEKL. Losses at the gene ends were 1 base for V and 9 bases for J; bases not matched to a gene: 8. The CDR3 loop reads CASSQVQGASGSPLHF. The CDR3 DNA reads as TGCGCCAGCAGCCAAGTGCAGGGGGCTAGTGGTTCACCCCTCCACTTT.

The V call is TRBV4-1, the J call TRBJ2-3, with 11 bases matching TRBD2. The CDR3 consists of 15 residues. Germline assignment: CDR1 MGHRA and CDR2 YSYEKL. Unmatched junction bases numbered 6, after V lost 8 bases and J lost 2 bases. The CDR3, as DNA: TGCGCCAGCGGAAGACTAGCGGGGTACACAGATACGCAGTATTTT. This sequence encodes CASGRLAGYTDTQYF.

The J gene is TRBJ2-1, the V gene TRBV2; 13 bases map to TRBD2. Trimming removed 8 bases from V and 10 bases from J; junction bases left unmatched: 11. This CDR3 contains 15 residues. CDR1 and CDR2 from the germline V gene are SNHLY and FYNNEI. CDR3 in amino acids: CASGCWTSGRDEQFF. CDR3 DNA sequence: TGTGCCAGCGGATGTTGGACTAGCGGGAGAGACGAGCAGTTCTTC.

The chain combines TRBV5-4 with TRBJ2-3, with TRBD2 as a possible D gene (7 bases). The CDR3 sequence is 16 residues long. Trimming pared 2 bases from V and 0 bases from J, leaving 13 bases between. Germline values: CDR1 SGHNT, CDR2 YYREEE (reference sequence). CDR3 protein: CASSFAGASSTDTQYF. Written as DNA, the CDR3 is TGTGCCAGCAGCTTTGCGGGGGCCTCTAGCACAGATACGCAGTATTTT.

J is TRBJ2-7 and V is TRBV11-2; D perhaps matches TRBD1 (6 bases). The CDR3 totals 16 residues. Germline CDR1 reads SGHAT; CDR2 reads FQNNGV. Trimming took off 0 bases at V and 0 bases at J, with 12 bases between the two ends. The CDR3 nucleotides are TGTGCCAGCAGCTTAGATGGGGGACACTTCTCCTACGAGCAGTACTTC. This translates into CASSLDGGHFSYEQYF.